This TCR beta chain was recorded in a study of T cells after yellow fever vaccination. For the study at large: Researchers used SMART-Seq v4 Ultra Low Input to prepare fractions that had low cell numbers. Findings of the study overall: Post-booster repertoires again held most primary-vaccination clones (about 96% CD4, about 90% CD8). A secondary response was less intense yet reached its peak sooner, at day 5 versus 15.

This clonotype occurred many times. Its antigen is unidentified. Synthesis of TCR cDNA relied on 5'RACE template switching, which attached a universal primer site and UMIs. Via MiXCR, TCRdb re-called the 5' RACE reads, giving one row per CDR3 protein. Of a few hundred thousand distinct CDR3 sequences in the sample, roughly 3.5% are singletons; the top ten hold less than 25%. The V end was cut by 4 bases, the J end by 6 bases, with 3 bases between. This CDR3 is built from 10 residues. Germline CDR1 is SNHLY and CDR2 is FYNNEI. The sample in question was PBMCs, obtained on the day of the yellow fever booster vaccination. The TCR was taken from a man between 18 and 35 years old who received the YFV17D yellow fever vaccine. The chain joins TRBV2 to TRBJ2-5, with D hard to call. The CDR3 loop reads CASSGKTQYF. The CDR3 nucleotides read TGTGCCAGCAGTGGGAAGACCCAGTACTTC.